Listed here are 27 T cell receptor beta chains from one sample, sequenced in a study of cytomegalovirus exposure and HLA in healthy donors. PCR amplification relied on 60 Vbeta primers (plus 13 Jbeta primers). The repertoire was sequenced with immunoSEQ multiplex PCR; TCRdb's copy has only in-frame clones and lacks some. The table has 150,000 to 200,000 clones, about three quarters seen once. The material sequenced was PBMCs. These receptors were obtained from a man aged 25 to 40 in good health and CMV-seropositive.

The rearrangement links TRBV28 to TRBJ1-5; 10 nucleotides align to TRBD1. CDR3 length: 19 amino acids. Germline V gene data show CDR1 as MDHEN and CDR2 as SYDVKM. Losses at the gene ends were 4 bases for V and 4 bases for J; bases not matched to a gene: 16. This chain's CDR3 is CASSYFRGQGFWRNQPQHF. The DNA of the CDR3 is TGTGCCAGCAGTTACTTTCGGGGACAGGGGTTCTGGCGAAATCAGCCCCAGCATTTT.

This chain connects TRBV2 to TRBJ1-1; maybe TRBD1 (5 bases). V was trimmed by 0 bases and J by 1 base, leaving 9 bases between them. CDR3 length equals 15 residues. The germline gives CDR1 SNHLY, CDR2 FYNNEI. The CDR3 DNA sequence: TGTGCCAGCAGTGAAGCATACGACAGGAACACTGAAGCTTTCTTT. It specifies CASSEAYDRNTEAFF.

The gene calls are TRBV28 and TRBJ2-7; D gene ambiguous. Germline-derived CDR1 and CDR2 are MDHEN and SYDVKM. The CDR3 loop spans 11 amino acids. Trimming stripped 6 bases from V and 7 bases from J, with 10 bases between. The CDR3 coding sequence is TGTGCCAGCAGGACTTTCGAAGAGCAGTACTTC. This translates into CASRTFEEQYF.

The V gene is TRBV5-1, the J gene TRBJ2-5, with TRBD2 matching 9 bases. CDR1 is SGHRS and CDR2 is YFSETQ in the germline V gene. With V trimmed by 1 base and J by 2 bases, 3 bases remained unmatched. The CDR3 is 15 residues long. The CDR3 DNA reads as TGCGCCAGCAGCTTGACTAGCGGGCCACAAGAGACCCAGTACTTC. It is translated as CASSLTSGPQETQYF. Using reference TRBV5-1 and TRBJ2-5 for the parts outside the CDR3, the full variable domain is KAGVTQTPRYLIKTRGQQVTLSCSPISGHRSVSWYQQTPGQGLQFLFEYFSETQRNKGNFPGRFSGRQFSNSRSEMNVSTLELGDSALYLCASSLTSGPQETQYFGPGTRLLVL.

This clone was recorded only once. This sequence joins TRBV15 and TRBJ1-2; 7 nucleotides line up with TRBD1. J was trimmed by 4 bases and V by 3 bases; bases with no gene match: 17. CDR3 size: 18 residues. Germline CDR1 and CDR2: LNHNV and YYDKDF (reference sequence). The DNA for the CDR3 is TGTGCCACCAGCAGCTATCTCCAGACAGGGCATCTGGGCTATGGCTACACCTTC. Protein product: CATSSYLQTGHLGYGYTF.

V gene TRBV7-8 combines with J gene TRBJ2-7; 11 nucleotides match TRBD2. The ends lost 3 bases at V and 3 bases at J; junction bases unmatched: 4. CDR3 length: 15 residues. CDR1 and CDR2 from the germline V gene are SGHVS and FQNEAQ. CDR3 nucleotides: TGTGCCAGCAGCTTCGGACTAGCGGGCAACTACGAGCAGTACTTC. As protein: CASSFGLAGNYEQYF. Looking up the rest from reference TRBV7-8 and TRBJ2-7 gives the full variable domain: GAGVSQSPRYKVAKRGQDVALRCDPISGHVSLFWYQQALGQGPEFLTYFQNEAQLDKSGLPSDRFFAERPEGSVSTLKIQRTQQEDSAVYLCASSFGLAGNYEQYFGPGTRLTVT.

V and J are TRBV28 and TRBJ2-7; possibly TRBD2 for D (5 bases). Deletions cut 5 bases from V and 2 bases from J, with 13 bases between. The CDR3 runs to 14 residues. Germline CDR1 MDHEN, CDR2 SYDVKM. CDR3 in amino acids: CASSHHREPYEQYF. CDR3 DNA sequence: TGTGCCAGCAGTCACCATCGGGAACCCTACGAGCAGTACTTC.

The rearrangement links TRBV12-5 to TRBJ1-1, with 7 bases that match TRBD1. V trimming: 5 bases; J trimming: 3 bases; junction bases outside the gene matches: 12. CDR3 size: 16 residues. The germline V gene has CDR1 LGHNT and CDR2 FRNRAP. CDR3 sequence: CASGPRTGAGYTEAFF. CDR3 nucleotide sequence: TGTGCTAGTGGTCCCCGAACAGGGGCCGGGTACACTGAAGCTTTCTTT.

The chain has TRBV30 and TRBJ2-5; TRBD2 matches 7 bases. This CDR3 contains 15 residues. The V gene's germline CDR1 is GTSNPN and CDR2 SVGIG (reference sequence). The ends lost 0 bases at V and 5 bases at J; junction bases unmatched: 9. The CDR3 loop is CAWSVPPLGRETQYF. CDR3 in DNA: TGTGCCTGGAGTGTACCCCCCCTCGGGAGGGAGACCCAGTACTTC. Using reference TRBV30 and TRBJ2-5 for the parts outside the CDR3, the full variable domain is SQTIHQWPATLVQPVGSPLSLECTVEGTSNPNLYWYRQAAGRGLQLLFYSVGIGQISSEVPQNLSASRPQDRQFILSSKKLLLSDSGFYLCAWSVPPLGRETQYFGPGTRLLVL.

J is TRBJ2-1 and V is TRBV6-5, with 11 bases identical to TRBD2. In germline, CDR1 is MNHEY, CDR2 SVGAGI. The V segment lost 4 bases and the J segment 4 bases; nucleotides outside the gene matches: 6. This CDR3 is 16 amino acids long. CDR3 in amino acids: CASSSRLAGPYNEQFF. The CDR3 DNA reads as TGTGCCAGCAGTTCACGACTAGCGGGACCGTACAATGAGCAGTTCTTC.

In this sample, this clone turned up a few times. The chain is built from TRBV6-5 and TRBJ1-1; D is possibly TRBD1 (6 bases). CDR1 and CDR2 from the germline V gene are MNHEY and SVGAGI. This CDR3 spans 15 amino acids. The germline V and J ends were trimmed by 0 bases and 1 base, with 9 bases remaining between them. CDR3 region: CASSYSHRENTEAFF. The CDR3 DNA sequence: TGTGCCAGCAGTTACTCGCACAGGGAGAACACTGAAGCTTTCTTT.

The chain has TRBV7-7 and TRBJ2-3; D is perhaps TRBD1 (5 bases). CDR3 size: 13 residues. Germline assignment: CDR1 SSHAT and CDR2 FNYEAQ (reference sequence). With 2 bases removed from V and 8 bases from J, the gap between germline ends came to 11 bases. CDR3 residues: CASSLKGSITQYF. CDR3 DNA: TGTGCCAGCAGCTTAAAGGGGTCAATTACGCAGTATTTT.

This chain links TRBV28 with TRBJ2-7; TRBD1 matches at 8 bases. The J segment lost 0 bases and the V segment lost 4 bases, leaving 5 bases of the junction unmatched. Germline V CDR1 and CDR2: MDHEN, SYDVKM. CDR3 length: 15 residues. The CDR3 coding sequence is TGTGCCAGCAGTTCCCCGGACAGGGACTCCTACGAGCAGTACTTC. As protein: CASSSPDRDSYEQYF.

This clone appeared a few times. The chain is built from TRBV7-2 and TRBJ2-7; D possibly corresponds to TRBD2 (6 bases). CDR3 length: 14 amino acids. Germline-derived CDR1 and CDR2 are SGHTA and FQGNSA. Deletions cut 3 bases from V and 0 bases from J, with 9 bases between. CDR3 residues: CASSLTRASYEQYF. DNA of the CDR3: TGTGCCAGCAGCTTGACTAGGGCCTCCTACGAGCAGTACTTC.

The gene calls are TRBV7-8 and TRBJ1-1; 7 nucleotides agree with TRBD1. CDR1 and CDR2 (germline): SGHVS, FQNEAQ. Trimming removed 3 bases from V and 1 base from J; junction bases left unmatched: 8. CDR3 length: 16 residues. The CDR3 DNA reads TGTGCCAGCAGCTTTTGGGGACAGACTACGAACACTGAAGCTTTCTTT. Translated: CASSFWGQTTNTEAFF.

This chain uses TRBV9 with TRBJ1-5; D is undetermined. From germline, CDR1 is SGDLS and CDR2 YYNGEE. V lost 0 bases and J 11 bases, leaving 12 bases between the germline ends. The CDR3 has 13 amino acids. The CDR3 reads CASSVGRDTAQHF. In nucleotides, the CDR3 is TGTGCCAGCAGCGTAGGTCGGGATACGGCCCAGCATTTT.

The chain has TRBV7-8 and TRBJ2-5; 7 bases are shared with TRBD1. The J call is doubtful: the DNA matches TRBJ2-7 better. The CDR3 consists of 16 residues. Germline lookup yields CDR1 SGHVS and CDR2 FQNEAQ. DNA for the CDR3: TGTGCCAGCAGCTTAGCCGGGACAGCTATCTCCTACGAGCAGTACTTC. As protein: CASSLAGTAISYEQYF.

The chain combines TRBV7-9 with TRBJ1-2; D gene ambiguous. Germline CDR1 and CDR2: SEHNR and FQNEAQ (reference sequence). Trimming removed 1 base at V and 6 bases at J, with 6 bases between. The CDR3 is 12 residues long. The CDR3 bases are TGTGCCAGCAGCTTAGGAACAGATGGCTACACCTTC. It is translated as CASSLGTDGYTF.

The chain has TRBV2 and TRBJ2-2, with no clear D. This CDR3 has 15 amino acids. CDR1 is SNHLY and CDR2 is FYNNEI in the germline V gene. Trimming removed 4 bases from V and 0 bases from J, with 9 bases in between. The CDR3 nucleotides read TGTGCCAGCAGTGCCGCAGTCGCGAACACCGGGGAGCTGTTTTTT. Translated, it gives CASSAAVANTGELFF.

The chain is built from TRBV27 and TRBJ2-1, with D perhaps matching TRBD2 (5 bases). CDR1 and CDR2 (germline): MNHEY, SMNVEV (reference sequence). The CDR3 loop spans 11 amino acids. Trimming took 5 bases from V and 13 from J, leaving 12 bases between them. CDR3: CASSGPGIQFF. CDR3 nucleotides: TGTGCCAGCAGTGGTCCGGGAATACAGTTCTTC.

V is TRBV6-5 and J is TRBJ1-2; a weak D match, TRBD1 (5 bases). V shed 5 bases and J shed 5 bases, with 18 bases lying between them. This CDR3 contains 15 residues. Germline loops: CDR1 MNHEY, CDR2 SVGAGI. In nucleotides, the CDR3 is TGTGCCAGCAGTAACGAACAGGTCTCGGGTTATGGCTACACCTTC. It yields the protein CASSNEQVSGYGYTF.

V is TRBV7-6 and J is TRBJ1-5; D is perhaps TRBD1 (6 bases). The CDR3 is made up of 15 amino acids. The V end was cut by 1 base, the J end by 5 bases, with 12 bases between. Germline-derived CDR1 and CDR2 are SGHVS and FNYEAQ. The CDR3 sequence: CASSLGSGVDQPQHF. CDR3 nucleotide sequence: TGTGCCAGCAGCTTAGGTTCAGGGGTGGATCAGCCCCAGCATTTT.

The chain carries TRBV13 and TRBJ1-2; the D is unclear. The CDR3 runs to 14 residues. CDR1 PRHDT and CDR2 FYEKMQ come from the germline V gene (reference sequence). Trimming took 5 bases from V and 11 from J, leaving 21 bases between them. The CDR3 bases are TGTGCCAGCAGCCACAGTCGAACGAGTCGCCCGTACACCTTC. It specifies CASSHSRTSRPYTF.

The V call is TRBV27, the J call TRBJ1-6; 9 positions match TRBD1. Germline CDR1 is MNHEY and CDR2 is SMNVEV (reference sequence). The CDR3 length is 15 residues. V trimming: 3 bases; J trimming: 9 bases; junction bases outside the gene matches: 6. CDR3 region: CASSFGGQGGSPLHF. The DNA of the CDR3 is TGTGCCAGCAGTTTCGGGGGACAGGGTGGTTCACCCCTCCACTTT.

V gene TRBV7-2 combines with J gene TRBJ2-7; 8 bases fit TRBD1. This CDR3 is 15 amino acids long. Germline V gene sequence: CDR1 SGHTA, CDR2 FQGNSA. J gave up 3 bases and V 2 bases, and 6 bases lay outside the gene matches. DNA of the CDR3: TGTGCCAGCAGCTTACACGCAGGGGGCGACTACGAGCAGTACTTC. Translation gives CASSLHAGGDYEQYF.

This rearrangement joins TRBV6-5 to TRBJ2-4, with a weak D call TRBD2 (5 bases). Germline V gene sequence: CDR1 MNHEY, CDR2 SVGAGI. Trimming took 6 bases from V and 0 from J, leaving 9 bases between them. The CDR3 has 14 residues. In DNA form, the CDR3 reads TGTGCCAGCAGAGGAGGAGTAGCCAAAAACATTCAGTACTTC. Its protein product is CASRGGVAKNIQYF.

This sequence joins TRBV6-5 and TRBJ1-4; D might be TRBD1 (5 bases). The CDR3 loop spans 14 amino acids. Trimming shortened V by 7 bases and J by 7 bases, and 16 bases separated the two germline ends. The germline gives CDR1 MNHEY, CDR2 SVGAGI. The CDR3 DNA is TGTGCCAGCAACCCGAGGGACTCAGTTGAAAAACTGTTTTTT. Protein: CASNPRDSVEKLFF.